This TCR beta chain came from a study of shared clonotypes between healthy human individuals. V was cut by 3 bases and J by 5 bases, with 14 bases left in between. The germline CDR1 and CDR2 sequences are MNHNS and SASEGT. The CDR3 length is 15 residues. The assay was immunoSEQ multiplex PCR, and TCRdb's table has in-frame clones only and misses some. The sample lists fewer than 550,000 clones; nearly 80% were seen once. This receptor was obtained from a woman between 40 and 50 years old in good health. Some clones in this sample may be carry-over from other donors' samples. The chain joins TRBV6-1 to TRBJ1-5; D not resolved. The sequenced material came from PBMCs. The CDR3 nucleotides are TGTGCCAGCAGTGATTGGTCTTCAGGTGATCAGCCCCAGCATTTT. Encoded protein: CASSDWSSGDQPQHF.